The 27 T cell receptor beta chains reported below all come from one sample, sequenced in a study of T cells in Graves' hyperthyroidism and ophthalmopathy. Amplification yielded TCR beta CDR3 regions, with RNA transcripts as the source. The primer set for the first-round RT-PCR of the TCR CDR3 was HTBI. TCRdb analysed the multiplex PCR reads with MiXCR anew, one entry per CDR3 protein. This sample has approximately 370,000 distinct CDR3 sequences, with about 15% found just once. The sample comprised blood. These receptor sequences come from a woman between 25 and 40 years old with Graves' hyperthyroidism.

Concerning this clonotype itself: A much larger clone is a single base away; this may be a read error. CDR3 region: CVSSLTGETYEQYF. In DNA form, the CDR3 reads TGTGTCAGCAGTTTGACAGGGGAGACCTACGAGCAGTACTTC. This chain connects TRBV6-5 to TRBJ2-7; 8 nucleotides align to TRBD1. Germline loops: CDR1 MNHEY, CDR2 SVGAGI. The length of the CDR3 is 14 residues.

This clonotype was seen a handful of times. V usage is TRBV18 and J usage is TRBJ2-1, with D possibly matching TRBD2 (5 bases). V shed 3 bases and J shed 5 bases, with 8 bases lying between them. This CDR3 contains 13 residues. Germline V gene sequence: CDR1 KGHSH, CDR2 LQKENI. The CDR3 protein is CASSPLADNEQFF. The CDR3 DNA is TGTGCCAGCTCACCCCTAGCCGACAATGAGCAGTTCTTC.

This clonotype has at least ten counts. The chain combines TRBV20-1 with TRBJ1-2; 7 bases agree with TRBD1. The CDR3 consists of 16 residues. V shed 0 bases, J shed 4 bases, and the junction held 11 bases outside the gene matches. Germline values: CDR1 DFQATT, CDR2 SNEGSKA (reference sequence). Written as DNA, the CDR3 is TGCAGTGCTAGAGACCTCCTTAGGGACAGTACCTATGGCTACACCTTC. The encoded protein is CSARDLLRDSTYGYTF.

This clonotype was seen ten or more times. The rearrangement uses TRBV20-1 and TRBJ2-7; 11 nucleotides align to TRBD2. The CDR3 spans 18 residues. The ends lost 6 bases at V and 2 bases at J; junction bases unmatched: 18. CDR1 is DFQATT, CDR2 SNEGSKA, per germline (reference sequence). CDR3 in amino acids: CSATAPGLAEFGTYEQYF. CDR3 DNA sequence: TGCAGTGCCACCGCCCCGGGACTAGCGGAATTCGGGACCTACGAGCAGTACTTC.

This clonotype appeared many times. Here the CDR3 DNA reads TGTGCCAGCAGTAGGGGAATGAACACCGGGGAGCTGTTTTTT. Protein sequence: CASSRGMNTGELFF. J is TRBJ2-2 and V is TRBV27; tentatively, D is TRBD1 (5 bases). V dropped 5 bases and J dropped 1 base, with 8 bases sitting between them. The germline gives CDR1 MNHEY, CDR2 SMNVEV (reference sequence). The CDR3 consists of 14 residues.

This clonotype came up many times. The chain is built from TRBV15 and TRBJ2-3; TRBD1 agrees at 8 bases. CDR1 is LNHNV and CDR2 is YYDKDF in the germline V gene (reference sequence). This CDR3 contains 18 residues. V shed 3 bases and J 1 base; nucleotides not matched to a gene: 12. The CDR3 loop is CATSRRTYLGQGTDTQYF. The DNA for the CDR3 is TGTGCCACCAGCAGGCGGACCTATTTGGGACAGGGCACAGATACGCAGTATTTT.

This clonotype was detected a few times. This chain links TRBV7-7 with TRBJ2-3; tentative D call: TRBD2 (6 bases). The length of the CDR3 is 15 residues. Germline V gives CDR1 SSHAT, CDR2 FNYEAQ (reference sequence). Trimming took 3 bases from V and 1 from J, leaving 11 bases between them. The CDR3 here is CASSFSGLRTDTQYF. The CDR3 nucleotides read TGTGCCAGCAGCTTCAGCGGGCTCCGCACAGATACGCAGTATTTT.

The sample holds a few counts of this clonotype. The J gene is TRBJ2-4, the V gene TRBV3-1; D is ambiguous. V was cut by 4 bases and J by 10 bases, with 11 bases left in between. Germline loops: CDR1 LGHDT, CDR2 YNNKEL (reference sequence). The CDR3 has 12 residues. The CDR3 loop is CASSPSSGIQYF. CDR3 DNA sequence: TGTGCCAGCAGCCCCTCCTCCGGAATTCAGTACTTC.

This clonotype was picked up a small number of times. The chain employs TRBV29-1 and TRBJ2-1; TRBD2 agrees at 9 bases. With 4 bases clipped from V and 9 bases from J, the junction kept 4 bases outside the gene matches. This CDR3 spans 12 amino acids. The germline V gene has CDR1 SQVTM and CDR2 ANQGSEA. In nucleotides, the CDR3 is TGCAGCGTTGGGGTAGCGGGAGCTGAGCAGTTCTTC. This codes for CSVGVAGAEQFF.

In this sample, this clonotype turned up many times. This chain connects TRBV28 to TRBJ2-5; D is undetermined. Germline V gene data show CDR1 as MDHEN and CDR2 as SYDVKM. With 0 bases removed from V and 2 bases from J, the gap between germline ends came to 7 bases. The CDR3 has 14 amino acids. The CDR3 region has the DNA TGTGCCAGCAGTTTATGGACGGTTCAAGAGACCCAGTACTTC. Residues: CASSLWTVQETQYF.

This clonotype was counted only a few times. The genes are TRBV4-1 and TRBJ1-1; 8 bases are a match to TRBD1. Germline-derived CDR1 and CDR2 are MGHRA and YSYEKL. The CDR3 totals 15 residues. The V and J ends lost 0 bases and 4 bases, in that order; junction bases with no gene match: 4. The CDR3 is CASSQEDRVGTEAFF. In DNA form, the CDR3 reads TGCGCCAGCAGCCAAGAGGACAGGGTCGGCACTGAAGCTTTCTTT.

This clonotype came up many times. DNA for the CDR3: TGTGCCAGCAGACGACTAGCGGGGACACAAGAGACCCAGTACTTC. Protein product: CASRRLAGTQETQYF. This sequence joins TRBV2 and TRBJ2-5, with 11 bases that match TRBD2. This CDR3 spans 15 amino acids. V lost 6 bases, J lost 2 bases, and 5 bases stayed unmatched. Germline values: CDR1 SNHLY, CDR2 FYNNEI.

This clonotype was observed many times. The chain combines TRBV6-1 with TRBJ2-3; no firm D call. This CDR3 comprises 11 residues. The V end was cut by 6 bases, the J end by 9 bases, with 10 bases between. Germline CDR1 and CDR2: MNHNS and SASEGT. The chain's CDR3 is CASSRDLTQYF. CDR3 bases: TGTGCCAGCAGCCGAGACTTAACGCAGTATTTT.

This clonotype showed up many times. The V and J genes are TRBV6-2 or TRBV6-3 and TRBJ2-7, with 8 bases matching TRBD1. CDR1 and CDR2 from the germline V gene are MNHEY and SVGEGT. The CDR3 runs to 15 residues. The V gene end was trimmed by 4 bases and the J gene end by 2 bases; junction bases not matched to a gene: 7. The CDR3 loop reads CASSSLRDRPYEQYF. CDR3 in DNA: TGTGCCAGCAGTTCCCTCCGGGACAGGCCCTACGAGCAGTACTTC.

This clonotype was seen many times. The genes are TRBV5-1 and TRBJ2-1; D call uncertain. CDR1 is SGHRS, CDR2 YFSETQ, per germline. This CDR3 contains 14 residues. V was pared by 0 bases and J by 4 bases, with 8 bases between. CDR3 nucleotides: TGCGCCAGCAGCTTGGCCCCACCTTACAATGAGCAGTTCTTC. This encodes CASSLAPPYNEQFF.

The chain links TRBV5-5 to TRBJ1-2; D ambiguous. This CDR3 comprises 15 residues. Germline CDR1 reads SGHKS; CDR2 reads YYEKEE (reference sequence). The V end lost 4 bases, the J end lost 4 bases, and 17 bases lay between the germline ends. CDR3 bases: TGTGCCAGCAGCCAGAGGACCGGGTTCCTCTATGGCTACACCTTC. Translation gives CASSQRTGFLYGYTF.

The rearrangement uses TRBV6-2 or TRBV6-3 and TRBJ2-2, with D unclear. The CDR3 extends over 13 amino acids. Deletions cut 6 bases from V and 6 bases from J, with 11 bases between. In germline, CDR1 is MNHEY, CDR2 SVGEGT. CDR3 in amino acids: CASRLGYAGELFF. The CDR3, as DNA: TGTGCCAGCAGGCTCGGATACGCCGGGGAGCTGTTTTTT.

This clonotype turned up a few times. This chain links TRBV7-9 with TRBJ1-4; D unresolved. The V end lost 5 bases, the J end lost 3 bases, and 10 bases lay between the germline ends. The CDR3 extends over 14 amino acids. The germline V gene encodes CDR1 SEHNR and CDR2 FQNEAQ (reference sequence). CDR3 region: CASSTSGSNEKLFF. DNA for the CDR3: TGTGCCAGCAGCACCTCCGGGTCTAATGAAAAACTGTTTTTT.

V gene TRBV5-1 combines with J gene TRBJ1-3, with a possible D match to TRBD1 (5 bases). This CDR3 spans 16 amino acids. The germline V gene has CDR1 SGHRS and CDR2 YFSETQ. Trimming shortened V by 1 base and J by 7 bases, and 18 bases separated the two germline ends. CDR3 residues: CASSLSSWQGGNTIYF. In nucleotides, the CDR3 is TGCGCCAGCAGCTTGAGTTCTTGGCAGGGTGGTAACACCATATATTTT.

There are many counts of this clonotype. The chain employs TRBV7-8 and TRBJ1-2; D is unresolved. The V end was cut by 4 bases, the J end by 4 bases, with 10 bases between. Germline-derived CDR1 and CDR2 are SGHVS and FQNEAQ. This CDR3 has 13 residues. DNA of the CDR3: TGTGCCAGCAGCTACGGAGGTGGCTATGGCTACACCTTC. Its protein product is CASSYGGGYGYTF.

The V call is TRBV11-2, the J call TRBJ2-1, with TRBD2 identical over 12 bases. Per germline, CDR1 SGHAT and CDR2 FQNNGV. J lost 7 bases, V lost 5 bases, and 12 bases had no gene match. The CDR3 runs 17 residues. Written as DNA, the CDR3 is TGTGCCAGCAGCCCCCCGACTAGCGGGAGTTCGGGAAATGAGCAGTTCTTC. Its protein is CASSPPTSGSSGNEQFF.

The gene calls are TRBV10-3 and TRBJ2-5; TRBD1 aligns across 7 bases. The CDR3 has 21 residues. Germline loops: CDR1 ENHRY, CDR2 SYGVKD. The junction had 21 bases not matched to a gene; V was cut back by 1 base and J by 1 base. In DNA, the CDR3 is TGTGCCATCAGTGAGTTAACCCCCAACAGGGGTCGGATGTCGACCCAAGAGACCCAGTACTTC. This codes for CAISELTPNRGRMSTQETQYF.

The table lists this clonotype with a few counts. The chain has TRBV19 and TRBJ2-1, with TRBD1 matching 10 bases. Trimming removed 6 bases from V and 8 bases from J; junction bases left unmatched: 4. Germline CDR1 is LNHDA and CDR2 is SQIVND (reference sequence). There are 13 residues in the CDR3. The CDR3 sequence: CASRTGGADEQFF. CDR3 bases: TGTGCCAGTAGGACAGGGGGCGCTGATGAGCAGTTCTTC.

The J gene is TRBJ2-2, the V gene TRBV20-1; 11 positions agree with TRBD1. The CDR3 totals 17 residues. The germline CDR1 and CDR2 sequences are DFQATT and SNEGSKA (reference sequence). The V segment lost 5 bases and the J segment 0 bases; nucleotides outside the gene matches: 8. The CDR3 region is CSAPGTGGVANTGELFF. The CDR3 DNA sequence: TGCAGTGCTCCGGGGACAGGGGGAGTCGCGAACACCGGGGAGCTGTTTTTT.

The table lists this clonotype with a few counts. The chain couples TRBV2 to TRBJ1-1; tentatively, D is TRBD1 (5 bases). Germline loops: CDR1 SNHLY, CDR2 FYNNEI. V dropped 7 bases and J dropped 5 bases, with 11 bases sitting between them. This CDR3 region has 12 residues. The CDR3 here is CASNAGVTEAFF. CDR3 coding DNA: TGTGCCAGCAATGCGGGGGTAACTGAAGCTTTCTTT.

As to this clonotype: A single base separates this from a much larger clone, so it may be a read error. The V and J genes are TRBV30 and TRBJ2-2; D is unresolved. Germline CDR1 and CDR2: GTSNPN and SVGIG (reference sequence). The CDR3 has 12 residues. The CDR3 DNA follows: TGTGTCTGGAGTGTGAACACCGGGGAGCTGTTTTTT. Protein product: CVWSVNTGELFF.

Many counts were recorded for this clonotype. The J gene is TRBJ1-1, the V gene TRBV28, with D perhaps TRBD1 (6 bases). This CDR3 contains 15 residues. V dropped 5 bases and J dropped 1 base, with 14 bases sitting between them. Germline loops: CDR1 MDHEN, CDR2 SYDVKM. CDR3 in DNA: TGTGCCAGCAGTACCGGGACAAACGCGAACACTGAAGCTTTCTTT. As protein: CASSTGTNANTEAFF.